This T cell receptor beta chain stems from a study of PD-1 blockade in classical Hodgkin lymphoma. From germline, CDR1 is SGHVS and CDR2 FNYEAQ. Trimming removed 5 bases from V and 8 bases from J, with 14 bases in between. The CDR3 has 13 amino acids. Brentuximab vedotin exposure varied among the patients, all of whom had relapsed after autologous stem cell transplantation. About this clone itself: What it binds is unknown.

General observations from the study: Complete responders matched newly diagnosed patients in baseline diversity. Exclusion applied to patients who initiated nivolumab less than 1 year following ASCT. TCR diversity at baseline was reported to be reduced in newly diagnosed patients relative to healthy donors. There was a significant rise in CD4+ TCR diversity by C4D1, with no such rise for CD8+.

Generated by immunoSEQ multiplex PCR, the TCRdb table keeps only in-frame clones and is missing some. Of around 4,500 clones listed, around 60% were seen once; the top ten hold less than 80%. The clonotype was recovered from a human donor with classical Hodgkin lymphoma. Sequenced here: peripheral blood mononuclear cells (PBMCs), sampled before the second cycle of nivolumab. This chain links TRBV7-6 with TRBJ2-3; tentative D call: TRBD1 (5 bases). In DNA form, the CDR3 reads TGTGCCAGCAGCACATCCCAGGGTGCTACGCAGTATTTT. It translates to CASSTSQGATQYF.